The rows below give T cell receptor beta chains drawn from one sample of a study of vaccination and CD4 T cells after COVID-19. TCRdb re-analysed the PCR reads in MiXCR, keeping a single row per CDR3 protein. This sample has under 12,000 distinct CDR3 sequences, with about 75% found just once. Antigens for these TCRs are unknown. Sequencing was done on a sample of CD4+ T cells from blood, cultured in vitro. Every receptor here comes from a human donor who had recovered from COVID-19. Both conserved end residues are trimmed from each CDR3. Each record gives: V gene, CDR3 protein.

>TRBV7-3
ASSLSGTGSETQY
>TRBV27
ASSSPQGGGYT
>TRBV20-1
SARGLGQGTGNTIY
>TRBV6-2/TRBV6-3
ASRPSGSSYEQY
>TRBV7-2
ASSLVSGSAYGYT
>TRBV6-1
ASSLDSLAGYEQY
>TRBV29-1
SAQGAPNTEAF
>TRBV20-1
SASGWGRDTEAF
>TRBV20-1
SARDETTGGYEQY
>TRBV28
ASDDSRTGGNTIY
>TRBV6-5
ASSSPTGGEAF
>TRBV15
ATSRDATGDGYT
>TRBV15
ATSHGTGAGQPQH
>TRBV7-7
ASSLTGGPTGELF
>TRBV7-2
ASRPGTSGDYNEQF
>TRBV24-1
ATSDSRGSDTQY
>TRBV2
ASRVIYEQY
>TRBV20-1
SARPSGPGELF
>TRBV15
ATSRDRAVGGTDTQY
>TRBV20-1
SAGRGDTEAF
>TRBV15
ATSSQGALNEQY
>TRBV6-5
ASSYQTSGMKTQY
>TRBV20-1
SATPGLGKETQY
>TRBV6-1
ASRNRNQPQH
>TRBV29-1
SATLTSDEQF
>TRBV7-8
ASSPLRGINQPQH
>TRBV2
ASSDGVQPQH
>TRBV18
ASSPNGGAMNTEAF
>TRBV28
ASRRGGDEHEQY
>TRBV28
ASSSHGGNTEAF
>TRBV7-2
ASSLARTSRETQY
>TRBV27
ALGNTEAF
>TRBV10-3
AISEDRKYGYT
>TRBV7-2
ASSFGRGVNSPLH
>TRBV20-1
SALAGAFLYEQY
>TRBV4-3
ASSQDYSPGPQH
>TRBV20-1
SARALTSEAL
>TRBV24-1
ATSKFLAGVHEQF
>TRBV15
ATSTPRGDRGNTEAF
>TRBV20-1
SARRGGRTDTQY
>TRBV6-1
ASSPGLIYGEAF
>TRBV5-1
ASSYRTGTGYGYT
>TRBV6-1
ATNRLGSGSGDETQY